Reported below is one TCR beta chain. In terms of age and location, participants ranged from roughly 18 to 90 years and lived in under 30 US areas. The CDR3 is made up of 17 amino acids. The V and J ends lost 4 bases and 6 bases respectively, with 24 bases between them. Germline loops: CDR1 MNHNS, CDR2 SASEGT. The data belong to a study of blood T cell repertoires in COVID-19. In the original processing: Amplification of reference gene primers provided the estimated nucleated cell counts. The table came from immunoSEQ multiplex PCR; TCRdb's copy has only in-frame clones and leaves some out. The V and J calls and the clone size are those of that table, but D and trimming were determined from the DNA. The sample has around 200,000 clones, 70% to 90% seen once; the top ten hold around 7%.

Material: PBMCs or T cells enriched from blood (not recorded which). This clonotype was obtained from a woman between 40 and 50 years old with acute COVID-19. V and J are TRBV6-1 and TRBJ1-1, with D possibly TRBD1 on 6 matching bases. The CDR3 sequence is CASSGDPVGALSPEAFF. The CDR3 coding sequence is TGTGCCAGCAGTGGGGACCCCGTGGGGGCCTTATCCCCTGAAGCTTTCTTT.